This T cell receptor beta chain was observed in a study of graft-versus-host responses after intestinal transplantation. The V end was cut by 5 bases, the J end by 5 bases, with 19 bases between. CDR3 length: 16 amino acids. Per germline, CDR1 MNHEY and CDR2 SMNVEV (reference sequence). The table came from immunoSEQ multiplex PCR; TCRdb's copy has only in-frame clones and leaves some out. The table records over 70,000 clones, around 95% of them present only once. As to this clone: Its matching antigen is unknown.

The sequences come from unstimulated CD8+ T cells sorted from spleen or lymph node cells, collected before intestinal transplant. The sequence derives from a human donor who received an intestinal transplant. The chain employs TRBV27 and TRBJ2-1; maybe TRBD2 (5 bases). CDR3 nucleotides: TGTGCCAGCAGTACCTTGGAAATAGCGCCGGACAATGAGCAGTTCTTC. As protein: CASSTLEIAPDNEQFF.